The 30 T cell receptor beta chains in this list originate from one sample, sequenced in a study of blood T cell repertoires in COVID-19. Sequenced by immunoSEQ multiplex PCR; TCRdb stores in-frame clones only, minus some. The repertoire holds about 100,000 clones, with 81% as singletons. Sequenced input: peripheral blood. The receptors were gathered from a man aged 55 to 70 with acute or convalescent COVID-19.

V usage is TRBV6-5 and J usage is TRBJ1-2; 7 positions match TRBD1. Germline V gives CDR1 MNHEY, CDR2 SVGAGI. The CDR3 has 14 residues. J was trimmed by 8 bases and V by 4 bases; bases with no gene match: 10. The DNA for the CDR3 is TGTGCCAGCAGTTGGCAACAGGGGTCACACGGCTACACCTTC. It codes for CASSWQQGSHGYTF.

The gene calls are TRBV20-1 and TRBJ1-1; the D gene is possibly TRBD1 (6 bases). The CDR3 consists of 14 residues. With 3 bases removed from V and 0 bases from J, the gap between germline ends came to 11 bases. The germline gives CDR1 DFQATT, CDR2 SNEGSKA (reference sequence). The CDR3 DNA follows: TGCAGTGCTAGTAACGGGGGGCTGAACACTGAAGCTTTCTTT. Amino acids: CSASNGGLNTEAFF.

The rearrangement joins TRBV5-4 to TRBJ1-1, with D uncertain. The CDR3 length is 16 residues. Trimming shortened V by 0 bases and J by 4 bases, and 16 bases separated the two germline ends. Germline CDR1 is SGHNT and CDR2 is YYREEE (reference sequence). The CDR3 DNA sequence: TGTGCCAGCAGCTTGGGCGGGATCCTAGCGAGCACTGAAGCTTTCTTT. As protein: CASSLGGILASTEAFF.

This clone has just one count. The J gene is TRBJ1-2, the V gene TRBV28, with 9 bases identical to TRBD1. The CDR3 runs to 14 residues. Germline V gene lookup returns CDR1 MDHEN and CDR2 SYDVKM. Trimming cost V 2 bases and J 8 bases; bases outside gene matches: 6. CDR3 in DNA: TGTGCCAGCAGTTTAACAGGGGGCGCATGGGGCTACACCTTC. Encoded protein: CASSLTGGAWGYTF.

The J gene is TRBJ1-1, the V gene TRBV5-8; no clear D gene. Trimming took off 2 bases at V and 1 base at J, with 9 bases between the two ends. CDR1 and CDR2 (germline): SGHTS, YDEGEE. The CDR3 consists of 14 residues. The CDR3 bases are TGTGCCAGCAGCTTACGAAGAGCGAACACTGAAGCTTTCTTT. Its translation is CASSLRRANTEAFF.

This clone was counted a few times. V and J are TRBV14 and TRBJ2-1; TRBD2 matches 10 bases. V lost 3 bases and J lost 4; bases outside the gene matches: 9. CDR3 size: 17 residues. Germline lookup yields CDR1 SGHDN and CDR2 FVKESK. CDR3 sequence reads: CASSHQRGGFLYNEQFF. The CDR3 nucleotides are TGTGCCAGCAGCCACCAGCGGGGGGGTTTCCTTTACAATGAGCAGTTCTTC.

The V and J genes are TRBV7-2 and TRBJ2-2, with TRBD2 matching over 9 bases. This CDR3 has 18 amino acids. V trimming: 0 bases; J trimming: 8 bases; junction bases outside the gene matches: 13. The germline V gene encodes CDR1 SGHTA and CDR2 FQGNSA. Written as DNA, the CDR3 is TGTGCCAGCAGCTTAGCCCCTCCCTGGCGGGAGGGCCCTGGGGAGCTGTTTTTT. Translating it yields CASSLAPPWREGPGELFF.

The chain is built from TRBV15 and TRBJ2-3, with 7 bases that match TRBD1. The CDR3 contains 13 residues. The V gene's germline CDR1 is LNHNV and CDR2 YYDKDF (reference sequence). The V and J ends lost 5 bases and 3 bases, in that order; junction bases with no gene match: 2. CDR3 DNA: TGTGCCACCAGCCAGGACAGGACAGATACGCAGTATTTT. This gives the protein CATSQDRTDTQYF.

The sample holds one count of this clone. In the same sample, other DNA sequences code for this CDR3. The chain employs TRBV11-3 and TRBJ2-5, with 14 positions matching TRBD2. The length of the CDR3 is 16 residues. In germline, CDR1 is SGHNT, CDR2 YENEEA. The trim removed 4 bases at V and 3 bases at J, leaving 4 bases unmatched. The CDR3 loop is CASSSGLAGGEETQYF. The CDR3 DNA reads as TGTGCCAGCAGCTCTGGACTAGCGGGGGGTGAAGAGACCCAGTACTTC.

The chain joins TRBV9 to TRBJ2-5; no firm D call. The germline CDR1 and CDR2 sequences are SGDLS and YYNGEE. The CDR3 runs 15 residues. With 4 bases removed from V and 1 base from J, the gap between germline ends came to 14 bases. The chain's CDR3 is CASSLGWQRQETQYF. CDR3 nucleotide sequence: TGTGCCAGCAGCTTAGGGTGGCAGCGCCAAGAGACCCAGTACTTC.

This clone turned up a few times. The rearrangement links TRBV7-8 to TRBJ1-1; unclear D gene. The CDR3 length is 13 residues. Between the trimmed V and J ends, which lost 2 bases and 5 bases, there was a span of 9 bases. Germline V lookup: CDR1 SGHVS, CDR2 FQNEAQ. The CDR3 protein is CASSLRERTEAFF. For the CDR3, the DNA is TGTGCCAGCAGCTTACGAGAGCGGACTGAAGCTTTCTTT.

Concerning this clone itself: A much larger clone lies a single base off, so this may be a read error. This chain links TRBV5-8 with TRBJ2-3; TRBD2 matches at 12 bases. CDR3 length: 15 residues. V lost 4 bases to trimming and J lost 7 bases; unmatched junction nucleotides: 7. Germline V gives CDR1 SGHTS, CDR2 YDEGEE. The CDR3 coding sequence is TGTGCCAGCAGCACTGCTAGCGGGGGGGTAAATACGCAGTATTTT. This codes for CASSTASGGVNTQYF.

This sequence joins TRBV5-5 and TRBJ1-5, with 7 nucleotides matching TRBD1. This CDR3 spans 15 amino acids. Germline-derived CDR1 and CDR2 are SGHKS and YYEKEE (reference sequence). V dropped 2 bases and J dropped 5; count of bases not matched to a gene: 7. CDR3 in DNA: TGTGCCAGCAGCTTATACGGAACAGGGGATCAGCCCCAGCATTTT. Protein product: CASSLYGTGDQPQHF.

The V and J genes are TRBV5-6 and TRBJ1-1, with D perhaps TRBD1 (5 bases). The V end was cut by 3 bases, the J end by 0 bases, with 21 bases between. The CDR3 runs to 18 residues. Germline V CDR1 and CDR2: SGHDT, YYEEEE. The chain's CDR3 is CASSSQQAKSRMNTEAFF. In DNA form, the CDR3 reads TGTGCCAGCAGCTCTCAACAGGCAAAGTCCCGAATGAACACTGAAGCTTTCTTT.

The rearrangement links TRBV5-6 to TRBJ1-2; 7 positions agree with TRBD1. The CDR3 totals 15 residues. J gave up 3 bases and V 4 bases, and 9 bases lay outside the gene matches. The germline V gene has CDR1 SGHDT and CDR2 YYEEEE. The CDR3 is CASSLGTALYYGYTF. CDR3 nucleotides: TGTGCCAGCAGCCTAGGGACAGCGCTATACTATGGCTACACCTTC. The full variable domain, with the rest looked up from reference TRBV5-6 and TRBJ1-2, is DAGVTQSPTHLIKTRGQQVTLRCSPKSGHDTVSWYQQALGQGPQFIFQYYEEEERQRGNFPDRFSGHQFPNYSSELNVNALLLGDSALYLCASSLGTALYYGYTFGSGTRLTVV.

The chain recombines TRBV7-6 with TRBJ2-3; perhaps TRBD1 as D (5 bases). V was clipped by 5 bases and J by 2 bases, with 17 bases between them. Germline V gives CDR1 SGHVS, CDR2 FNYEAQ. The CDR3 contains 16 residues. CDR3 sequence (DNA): TGTGCCAGCAGCCCCCAGACAGCCCTGGCCACAGATACGCAGTATTTT. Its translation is CASSPQTALATDTQYF.

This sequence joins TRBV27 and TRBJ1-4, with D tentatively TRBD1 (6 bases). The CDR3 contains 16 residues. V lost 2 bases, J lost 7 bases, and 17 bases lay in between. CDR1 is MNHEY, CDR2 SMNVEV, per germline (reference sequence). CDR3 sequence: CASSLLWGQPSEKLFF. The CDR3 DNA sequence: TGTGCCAGCAGTTTACTTTGGGGACAACCCTCTGAAAAACTGTTTTTT.

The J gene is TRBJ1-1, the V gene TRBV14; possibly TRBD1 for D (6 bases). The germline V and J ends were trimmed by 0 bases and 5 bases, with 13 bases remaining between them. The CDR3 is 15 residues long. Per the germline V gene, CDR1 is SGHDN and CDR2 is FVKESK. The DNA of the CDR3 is TGTGCCAGCAGCCAAGATTACAGGGATAGAACTGAAGCTTTCTTT. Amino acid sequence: CASSQDYRDRTEAFF. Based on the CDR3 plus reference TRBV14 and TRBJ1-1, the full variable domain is EAGVTQFPSHSVIEKGQTVTLRCDPISGHDNLYWYRRVMGKEIKFLLHFVKESKQDESGMPNNRFLAERTGGTYSTLKVQPAELEDSGVYFCASSQDYRDRTEAFFGQGTRLTVV.

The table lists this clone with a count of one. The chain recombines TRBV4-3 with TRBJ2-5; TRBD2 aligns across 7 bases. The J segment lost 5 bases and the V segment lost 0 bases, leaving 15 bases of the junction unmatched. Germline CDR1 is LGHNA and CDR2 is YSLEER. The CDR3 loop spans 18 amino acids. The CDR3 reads CASSQEVWMPSGKETQYF. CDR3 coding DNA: TGCGCCAGCAGCCAAGAGGTCTGGATGCCCAGCGGGAAGGAGACCCAGTACTTC.

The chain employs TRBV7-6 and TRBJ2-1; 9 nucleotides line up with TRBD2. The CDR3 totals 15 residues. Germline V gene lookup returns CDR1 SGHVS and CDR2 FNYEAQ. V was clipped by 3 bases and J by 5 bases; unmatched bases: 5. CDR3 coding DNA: TGTGCCAGCAGCTTCACACTAGCGGGTAACAATGAGCAGTTCTTC. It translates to CASSFTLAGNNEQFF.

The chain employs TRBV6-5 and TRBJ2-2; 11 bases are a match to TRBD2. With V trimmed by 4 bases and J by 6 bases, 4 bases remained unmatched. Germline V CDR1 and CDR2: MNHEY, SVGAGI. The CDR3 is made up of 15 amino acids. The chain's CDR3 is CASSFSGRVSGELFF. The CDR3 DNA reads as TGTGCCAGCAGTTTTAGCGGGAGGGTTTCCGGGGAGCTGTTTTTT.

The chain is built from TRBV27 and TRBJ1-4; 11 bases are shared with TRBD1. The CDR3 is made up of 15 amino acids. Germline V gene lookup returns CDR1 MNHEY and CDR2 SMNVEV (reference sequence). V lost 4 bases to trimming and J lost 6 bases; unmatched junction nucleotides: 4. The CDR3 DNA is TGTGCCAGCAGTTCGCTGGGACAGGGGGATGAAAAACTGTTTTTT. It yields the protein CASSSLGQGDEKLFF.

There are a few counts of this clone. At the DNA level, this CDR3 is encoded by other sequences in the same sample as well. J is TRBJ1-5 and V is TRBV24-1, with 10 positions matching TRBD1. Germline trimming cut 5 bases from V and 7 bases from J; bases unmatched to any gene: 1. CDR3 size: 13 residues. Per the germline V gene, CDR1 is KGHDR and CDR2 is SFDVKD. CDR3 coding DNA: TGTGCCACCAGTGGGGACAGGGGACAGCCCCAGCATTTT. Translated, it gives CATSGDRGQPQHF.

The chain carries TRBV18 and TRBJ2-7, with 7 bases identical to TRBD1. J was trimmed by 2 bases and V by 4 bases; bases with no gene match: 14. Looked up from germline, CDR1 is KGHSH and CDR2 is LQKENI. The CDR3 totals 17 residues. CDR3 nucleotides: TGTGCCAGCTCACAAGAGCGTCCGGGACAGAGACCCTACGAGCAGTACTTC. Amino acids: CASSQERPGQRPYEQYF.

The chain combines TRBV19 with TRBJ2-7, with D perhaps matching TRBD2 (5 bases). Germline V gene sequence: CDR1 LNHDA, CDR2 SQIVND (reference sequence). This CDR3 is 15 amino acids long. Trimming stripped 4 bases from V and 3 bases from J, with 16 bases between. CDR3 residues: CASSKRGMTLYEQYF. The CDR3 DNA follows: TGTGCCAGTAGTAAACGGGGTATGACGCTCTACGAGCAGTACTTC. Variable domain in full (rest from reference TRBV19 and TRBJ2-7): DGGITQSPKYLFRKEGQNVTLSCEQNLNHDAMYWYRQDPGQGLRLIYYSQIVNDFQKGDIAEGYSVSREKKESFPLTVTSAQKNPTAFYLCASSKRGMTLYEQYFGPGTRLTVT.

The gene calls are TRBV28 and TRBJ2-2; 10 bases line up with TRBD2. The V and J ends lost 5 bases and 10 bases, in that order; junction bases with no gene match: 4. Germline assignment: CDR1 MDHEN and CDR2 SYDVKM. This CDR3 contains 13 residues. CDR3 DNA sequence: TGTGCCAGCAGTCCAGCGGGGGGGTTGGAGCTGTTTTTT. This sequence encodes CASSPAGGLELFF.

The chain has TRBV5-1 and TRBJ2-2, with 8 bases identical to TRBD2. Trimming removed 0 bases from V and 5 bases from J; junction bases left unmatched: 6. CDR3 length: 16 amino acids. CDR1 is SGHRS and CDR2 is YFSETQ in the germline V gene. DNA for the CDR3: TGCGCCAGCAGCTTGGGGATTCTAGCGGGTACCGGGGAGCTGTTTTTT. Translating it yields CASSLGILAGTGELFF. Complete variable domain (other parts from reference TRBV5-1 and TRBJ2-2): KAGVTQTPRYLIKTRGQQVTLSCSPISGHRSVSWYQQTPGQGLQFLFEYFSETQRNKGNFPGRFSGRQFSNSRSEMNVSTLELGDSALYLCASSLGILAGTGELFFGEGSRLTVL.

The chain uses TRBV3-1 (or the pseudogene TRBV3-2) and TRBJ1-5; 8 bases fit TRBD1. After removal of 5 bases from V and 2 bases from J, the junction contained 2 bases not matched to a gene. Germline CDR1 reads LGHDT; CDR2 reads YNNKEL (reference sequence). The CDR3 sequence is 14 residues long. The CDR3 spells CASSSTGGNQPQHF. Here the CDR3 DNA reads TGTGCCAGCAGCTCGACAGGGGGCAATCAGCCCCAGCATTTT.

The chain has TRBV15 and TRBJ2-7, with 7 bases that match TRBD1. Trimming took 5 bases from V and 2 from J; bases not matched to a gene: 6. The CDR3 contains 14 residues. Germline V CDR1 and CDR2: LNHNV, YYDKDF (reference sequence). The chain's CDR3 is CATSRDRQTYEQYF. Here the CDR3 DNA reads TGTGCCACCAGCCGGGACAGACAAACCTACGAGCAGTACTTC.

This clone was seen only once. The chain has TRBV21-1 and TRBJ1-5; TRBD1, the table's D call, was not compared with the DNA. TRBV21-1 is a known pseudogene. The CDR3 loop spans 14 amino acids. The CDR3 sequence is CASPGQGSNQPQHF. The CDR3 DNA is TGTGCCAGCCCCGGACAGGGGAGCAATCAGCCCCAGCATTTT.